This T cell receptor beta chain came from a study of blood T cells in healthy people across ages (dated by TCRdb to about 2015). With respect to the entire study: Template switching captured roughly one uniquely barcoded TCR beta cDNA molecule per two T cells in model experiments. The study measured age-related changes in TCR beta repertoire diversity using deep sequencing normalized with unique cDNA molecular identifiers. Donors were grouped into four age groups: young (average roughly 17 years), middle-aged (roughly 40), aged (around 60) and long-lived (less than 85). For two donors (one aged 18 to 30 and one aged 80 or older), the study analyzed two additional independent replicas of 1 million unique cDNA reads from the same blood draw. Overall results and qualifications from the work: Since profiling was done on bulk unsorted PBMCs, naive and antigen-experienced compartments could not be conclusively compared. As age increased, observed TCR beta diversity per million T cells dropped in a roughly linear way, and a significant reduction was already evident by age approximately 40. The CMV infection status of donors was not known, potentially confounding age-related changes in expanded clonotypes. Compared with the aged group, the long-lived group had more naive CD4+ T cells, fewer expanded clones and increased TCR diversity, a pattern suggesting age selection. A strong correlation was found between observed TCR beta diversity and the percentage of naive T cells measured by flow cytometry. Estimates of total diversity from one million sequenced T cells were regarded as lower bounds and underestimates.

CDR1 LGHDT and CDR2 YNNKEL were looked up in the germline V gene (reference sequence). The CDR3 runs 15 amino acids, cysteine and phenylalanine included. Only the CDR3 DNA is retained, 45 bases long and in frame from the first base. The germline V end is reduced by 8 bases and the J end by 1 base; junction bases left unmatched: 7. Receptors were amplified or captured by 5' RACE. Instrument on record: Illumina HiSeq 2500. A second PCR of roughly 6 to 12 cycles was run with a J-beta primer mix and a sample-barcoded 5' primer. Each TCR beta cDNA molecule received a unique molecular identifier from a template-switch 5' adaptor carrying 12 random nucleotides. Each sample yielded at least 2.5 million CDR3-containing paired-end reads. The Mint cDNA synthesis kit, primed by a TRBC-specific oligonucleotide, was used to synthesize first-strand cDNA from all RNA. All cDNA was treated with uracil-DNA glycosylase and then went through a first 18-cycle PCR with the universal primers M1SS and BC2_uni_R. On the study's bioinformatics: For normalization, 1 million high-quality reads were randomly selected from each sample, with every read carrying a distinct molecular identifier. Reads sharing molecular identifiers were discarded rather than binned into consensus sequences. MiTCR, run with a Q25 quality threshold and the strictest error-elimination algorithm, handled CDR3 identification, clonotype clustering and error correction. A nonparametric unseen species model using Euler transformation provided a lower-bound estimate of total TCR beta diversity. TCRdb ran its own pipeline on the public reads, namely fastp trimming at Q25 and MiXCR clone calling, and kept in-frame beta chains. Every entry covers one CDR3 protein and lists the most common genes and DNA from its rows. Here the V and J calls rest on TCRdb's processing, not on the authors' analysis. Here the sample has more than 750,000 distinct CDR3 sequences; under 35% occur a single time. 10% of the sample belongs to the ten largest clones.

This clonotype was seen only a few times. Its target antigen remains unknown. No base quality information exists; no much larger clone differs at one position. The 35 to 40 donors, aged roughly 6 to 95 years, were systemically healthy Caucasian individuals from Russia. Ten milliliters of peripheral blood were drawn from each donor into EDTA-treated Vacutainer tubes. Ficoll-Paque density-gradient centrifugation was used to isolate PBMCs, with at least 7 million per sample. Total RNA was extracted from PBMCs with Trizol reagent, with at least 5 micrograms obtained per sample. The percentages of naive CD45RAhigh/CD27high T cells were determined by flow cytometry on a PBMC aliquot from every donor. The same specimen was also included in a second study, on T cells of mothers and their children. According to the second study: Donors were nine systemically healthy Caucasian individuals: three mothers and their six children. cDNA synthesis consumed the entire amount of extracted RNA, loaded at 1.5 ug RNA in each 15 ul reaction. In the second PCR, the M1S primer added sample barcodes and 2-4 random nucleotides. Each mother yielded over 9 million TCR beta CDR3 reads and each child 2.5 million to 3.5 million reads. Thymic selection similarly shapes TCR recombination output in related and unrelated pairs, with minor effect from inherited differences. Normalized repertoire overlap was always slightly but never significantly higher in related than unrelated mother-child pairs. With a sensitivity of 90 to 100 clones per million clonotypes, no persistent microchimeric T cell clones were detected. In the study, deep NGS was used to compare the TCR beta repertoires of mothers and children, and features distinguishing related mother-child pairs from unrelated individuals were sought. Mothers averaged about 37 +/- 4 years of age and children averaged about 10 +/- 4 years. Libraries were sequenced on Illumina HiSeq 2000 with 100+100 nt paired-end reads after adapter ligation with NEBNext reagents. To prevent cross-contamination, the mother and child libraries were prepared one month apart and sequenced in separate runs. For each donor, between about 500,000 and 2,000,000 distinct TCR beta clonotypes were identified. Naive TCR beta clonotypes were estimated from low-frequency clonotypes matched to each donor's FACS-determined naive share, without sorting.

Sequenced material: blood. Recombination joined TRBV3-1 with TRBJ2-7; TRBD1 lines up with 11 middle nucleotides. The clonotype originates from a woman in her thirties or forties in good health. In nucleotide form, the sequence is TGTGCCAGCGCCACGGGACAGGGGGGGTCCTACGAGCAGTACTTC. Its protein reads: CASATGQGGSYEQYF.